This note documents a single TCR beta chain sequence. This record comes from a study of cytomegalovirus exposure and HLA in healthy donors. PCR used 60 Vbeta primers and 13 Jbeta primers. Sequencing used immunoSEQ multiplex PCR; TCRdb keeps in-frame clones, though not all of them. The data hold more than 90,000 clones, with less than 80% observed a single time. The length of the CDR3 is 15 residues. Looked up from germline, CDR1 is MNHNS and CDR2 is SASEGT. Trimming at V came to 0 bases and at J to 6 bases, leaving 1 base not matched to a gene. The specimen sequenced was PBMCs. This chain uses TRBV6-1 with TRBJ2-1; 11 bases agree with TRBD1. The sequence was collected from a woman between 35 and 50 years old in good health and CMV-seropositive. CDR3 region: CASSEAGTGGNEQFF. CDR3 nucleotides: TGTGCCAGCAGTGAAGCCGGGACAGGGGGCAATGAGCAGTTCTTC.